This T cell receptor (beta chain) derives from a study of T-cell memory formation after mild COVID-19. As for the study in general: For the most part, TCR clusters were specific to one donor.

Each CDR3 protein gets one entry after TCRdb re-called the 5' RACE reads with MiXCR. The top ten clones hold 8.1% of a sample with about 610,000 distinct CDR3 sequences, about 18% of them seen once. Study-wide results and caveats: Cross-reactive memory apparently joined, as some responding clones appeared in pre-infection memory. Contracting CD4+ clones sat mainly in CM and EM; CD8+ in EMRA.

V was pared by 8 bases and J by 2 bases, with 11 bases of the junction left unmatched. Germline CDR1 and CDR2: SQVTM and ANQGSEA. The CDR3 sequence is 15 residues long. This clonotype was seen a few times. The antigen remains undetermined. The chain links TRBV29-1 to TRBJ2-3; TRBD1 aligns across 9 bases. Material: PBMCs or a T cell subset sorted from them (not recorded which). The sequence derives from an adult woman who had mild COVID-19 (a few samples of this study predate the infection). Cell type and time point are not known. CDR3 bases: TGCAGCTATAAGACCGGGACAGGGACCACAGATACGCAGTATTTT. It codes for CSYKTGTGTTDTQYF.